This paragraph reports one T cell receptor beta chain. Which antigen it targets is not known. No base qualities exist here, and no much larger clone lies one base off it. These data belong to a study of T cell responses to AZD1222 COVID-19 vaccine (dated by TCRdb to the early 2020s). About the study as a whole: A total of about 250 trial participants underwent TCR sequencing, of whom approximately 200 had received two doses of AZD1222 and approximately 26 had received two doses of the MenACWY control vaccine. Trial participants were enrolled into age subgroups of 18-55, 56-69 and 70-plus years, which contained roughly 140, 27 and 60 TCR-sequenced participants, respectively.

Paper-wide results and their limitations: Reportedly, almost half of the unique spike-specific TCRs recognized epitopes lying outside the regions that are mutated in the B.1.351 and B.1.1.7 variants. No day 14 peak-response samples were available, so repertoires were characterized only after the peak T cell response. Most participants were white British and females outnumbered males, and the authors suggested that clonal diversity may have been underestimated. In the small 56-69-year group, the increase in depth fell short of significance, most likely because of low power. Only five or six AZD1222 recipients were SARS-CoV-2 seropositive at baseline, limiting conclusions about previously exposed vaccinees. The vaccine-associated CD4 TCRs covered the entire spike protein, and the dominant responses fell in regions 160-218 and 743-854. Spike-specific TCR breadth and depth rose significantly after two AZD1222 doses compared with day 0 and with MenACWY recipients.

V and J lose 2 bases and 0 bases, and a span of 9 bases separates them. CDR1 and CDR2 are drawn from the germline V gene: MDHEN, SYDVKM. The CDR3 starts with the cysteine, ends with the phenylalanine, and has 15 residues. Only the CDR3 region is kept as DNA, spanning 45 bases read in frame from base 1. The meaning of the sample's time point label: about 28 days (+/-7) after the second vaccine dose. AZD1222 recipients whose second dose came at about 4 weeks and those whose second dose came at about 12 weeks were combined into one group, since spike-specific TCR depth and breadth did not differ between the two schedules. Samples from vaccinated people were obtained from the UK trials COV001 and COV002, which included a single-blind randomized controlled phase 2/3 trial of AZD1222 (ChAdOx1 nCoV-19) in healthy adults. Trial participant PBMC samples were collected at day 0 and day 28 after the second dose for TCRbeta chain sequencing.

The CDR3 regions of human TCRbeta chains were subjected to immunosequencing. On the authors' methods: TCRs in the repertoires were compared against a reference library of SARS-CoV-2-specific TCRs that had been generated with the MIRA antigen-specificity platform. Breadth meant the fraction of unique TCRs that were SARS-CoV-2-associated, whereas depth meant the fraction of total T cells that were SARS-CoV-2-associated. Each spike-specific TCR was assigned to its reactive spike region and to a CD4 or CD8 class using the MIRA data. Log10-transformed breadth and depth values were compared by one-way ANOVA with Sidak's multiple comparisons tests. The immuneACCESS repertoire file appears here via TCRdb, limited to in-frame rearrangements. These files lack a portion of the clones; in checked studies, under half of the deficit traces to unresolved V genes, and the cause of the others is not known. That table gives V, J and clone size, and the DNA gave D and trimming. This sample holds 50,000 to 55,000 clones; roughly 87% were observed only once. The ten largest clones represent 2% to 3% of the sample.

This specimen consisted of peripheral blood, obtained 28 days after the second AZD1222 dose. This chain joins TRBV28 to TRBJ2-3; the D segment cannot be called with confidence. This receptor was identified in an adult who received the AZD1222 COVID-19 vaccine. The DNA sequence follows: TGTGCCAGCAGTTTAGACGTCCGAAGCACAGATACGCAGTATTTT. This translates into CASSLDVRSTDTQYF. Joined to the reference TRBV28 and TRBJ2-3 proteins, this CDR3 gives the full variable domain: DVKVTQSSRYLVKRTGEKVFLECVQDMDHENMFWYRQDPGLGLRLIYFSYDVKMKEKGDIPEGYSVSREKKERFSLILESASTNQTSMYLCASSLDVRSTDTQYFGPGTRLTVL.